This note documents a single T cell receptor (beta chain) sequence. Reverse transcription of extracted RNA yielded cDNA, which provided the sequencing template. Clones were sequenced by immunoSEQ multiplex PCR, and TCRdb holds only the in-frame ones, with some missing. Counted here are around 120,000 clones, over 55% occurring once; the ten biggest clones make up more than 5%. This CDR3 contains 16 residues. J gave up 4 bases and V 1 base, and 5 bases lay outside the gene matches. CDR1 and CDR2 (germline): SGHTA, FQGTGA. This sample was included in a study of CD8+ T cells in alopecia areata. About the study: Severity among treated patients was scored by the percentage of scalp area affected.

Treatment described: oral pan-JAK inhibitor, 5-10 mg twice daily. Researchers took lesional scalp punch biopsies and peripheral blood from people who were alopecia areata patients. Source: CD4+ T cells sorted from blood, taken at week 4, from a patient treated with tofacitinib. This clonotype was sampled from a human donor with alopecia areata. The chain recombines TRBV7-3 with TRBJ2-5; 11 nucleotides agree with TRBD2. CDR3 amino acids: CASSLRSSGGTETQYF. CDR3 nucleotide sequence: TGTGCCAGCAGCTTAAGGTCTAGCGGGGGGACAGAGACCCAGTACTTC.